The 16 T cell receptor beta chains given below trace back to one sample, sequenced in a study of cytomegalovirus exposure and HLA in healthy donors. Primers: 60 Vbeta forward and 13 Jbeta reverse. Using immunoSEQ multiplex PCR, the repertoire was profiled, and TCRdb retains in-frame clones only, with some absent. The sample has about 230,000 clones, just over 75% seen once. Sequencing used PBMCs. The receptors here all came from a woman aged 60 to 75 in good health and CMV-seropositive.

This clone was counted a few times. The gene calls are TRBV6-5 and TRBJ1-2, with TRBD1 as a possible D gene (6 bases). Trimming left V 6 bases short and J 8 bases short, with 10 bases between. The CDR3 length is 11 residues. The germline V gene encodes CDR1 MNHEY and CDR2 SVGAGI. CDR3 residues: CASRQGFGYTF. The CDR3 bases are TGTGCCAGCAGGCAGGGGTTCGGCTACACCTTC.

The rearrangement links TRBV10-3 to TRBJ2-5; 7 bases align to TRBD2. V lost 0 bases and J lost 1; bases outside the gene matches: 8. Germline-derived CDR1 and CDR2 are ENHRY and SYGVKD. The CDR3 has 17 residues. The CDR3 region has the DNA TGTGCCATCAGTGAGTCAAGAGGAGCGGGATTCCAAGAGACCCAGTACTTC. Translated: CAISESRGAGFQETQYF.

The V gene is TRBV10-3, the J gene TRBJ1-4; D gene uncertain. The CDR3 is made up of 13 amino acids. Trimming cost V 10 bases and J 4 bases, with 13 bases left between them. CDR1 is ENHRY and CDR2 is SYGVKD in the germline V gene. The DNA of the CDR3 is TGTGCCACCCAGAGGGATTTTAATGAAAAACTGTTTTTT. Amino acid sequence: CATQRDFNEKLFF.

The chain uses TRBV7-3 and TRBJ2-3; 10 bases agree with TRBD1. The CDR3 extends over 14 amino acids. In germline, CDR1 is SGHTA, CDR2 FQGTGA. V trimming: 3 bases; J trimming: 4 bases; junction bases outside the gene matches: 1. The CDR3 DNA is TGTGCCAGCAGCTTGACAGGGGGCGCAGATACGCAGTATTTT. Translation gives CASSLTGGADTQYF.

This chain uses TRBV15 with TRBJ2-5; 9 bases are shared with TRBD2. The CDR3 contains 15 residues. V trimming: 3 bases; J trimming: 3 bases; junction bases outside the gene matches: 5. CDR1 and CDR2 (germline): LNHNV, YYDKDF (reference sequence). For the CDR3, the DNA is TGTGCCACCAGCAGGGGACGGACTAGCGAAGAGACCCAGTACTTC. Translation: CATSRGRTSEETQYF.

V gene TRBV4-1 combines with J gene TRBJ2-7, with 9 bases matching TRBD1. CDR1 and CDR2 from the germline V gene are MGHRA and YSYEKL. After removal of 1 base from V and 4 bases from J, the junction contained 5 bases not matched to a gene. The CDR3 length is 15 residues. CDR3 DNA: TGCGCCAGCAGCCAAGTGCCAGGACAGGGGTACGAGCAGTACTTC. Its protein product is CASSQVPGQGYEQYF.

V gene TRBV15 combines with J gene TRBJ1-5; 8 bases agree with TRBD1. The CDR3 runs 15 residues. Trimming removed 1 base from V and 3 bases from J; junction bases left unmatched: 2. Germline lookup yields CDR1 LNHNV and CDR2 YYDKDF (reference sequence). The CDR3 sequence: CATSRGDRYNQPQHF. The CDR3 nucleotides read TGTGCCACCAGCAGAGGGGACAGGTACAATCAGCCCCAGCATTTT.

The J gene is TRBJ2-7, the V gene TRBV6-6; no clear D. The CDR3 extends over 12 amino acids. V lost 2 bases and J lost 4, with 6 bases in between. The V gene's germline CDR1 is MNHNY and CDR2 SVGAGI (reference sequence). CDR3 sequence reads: CASSYLRYEQYF. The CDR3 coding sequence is TGTGCCAGCAGTTACCTTCGTTACGAGCAGTACTTC.

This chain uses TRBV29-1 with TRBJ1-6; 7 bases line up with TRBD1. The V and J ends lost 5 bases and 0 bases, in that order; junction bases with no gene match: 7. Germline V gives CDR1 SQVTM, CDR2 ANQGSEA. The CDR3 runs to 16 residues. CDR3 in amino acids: CSVRPGQSSYNSPLHF. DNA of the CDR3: TGCAGCGTTCGGCCGGGACAGAGCTCCTATAATTCACCCCTCCACTTT.

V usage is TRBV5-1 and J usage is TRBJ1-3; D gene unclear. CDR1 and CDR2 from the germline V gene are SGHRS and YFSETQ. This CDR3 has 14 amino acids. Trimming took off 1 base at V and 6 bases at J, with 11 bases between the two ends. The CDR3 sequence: CASSLMADSNTIYF. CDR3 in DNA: TGCGCCAGCAGCTTGATGGCGGACTCAAACACCATATATTTT.

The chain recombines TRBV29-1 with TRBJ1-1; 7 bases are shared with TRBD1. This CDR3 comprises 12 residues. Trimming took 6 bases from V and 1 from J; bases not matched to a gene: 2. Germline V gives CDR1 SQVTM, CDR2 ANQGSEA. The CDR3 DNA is TGCAGCGTAGGACAGGCGAACACTGAAGCTTTCTTT. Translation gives CSVGQANTEAFF.

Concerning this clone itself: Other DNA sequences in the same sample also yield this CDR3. CDR3 protein: CASSLFSGSNQPQHF. The CDR3, as DNA: TGTGCCAGCAGCTTATTTTCAGGGAGCAATCAGCCCCAGCATTTT. J is TRBJ1-5 and V is TRBV7-9, with D possibly being TRBD1 (5 bases). Germline CDR1 is SEHNR and CDR2 is FQNEAQ (reference sequence). Trimming removed 2 bases at V and 1 base at J, with 9 bases between. The CDR3 loop spans 15 amino acids.

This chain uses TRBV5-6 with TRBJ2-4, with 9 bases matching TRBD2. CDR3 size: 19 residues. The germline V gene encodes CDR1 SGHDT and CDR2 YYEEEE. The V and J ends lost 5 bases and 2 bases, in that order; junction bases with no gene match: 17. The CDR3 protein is CASSLGRSGTSPSKNIQYF. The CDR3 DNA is TGTGCCAGCAGTCTTGGGCGTTCCGGGACTAGCCCATCCAAAAACATTCAGTACTTC. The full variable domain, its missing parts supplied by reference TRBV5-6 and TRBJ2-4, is DAGVTQSPTHLIKTRGQQVTLRCSPKSGHDTVSWYQQALGQGPQFIFQYYEEEERQRGNFPDRFSGHQFPNYSSELNVNALLLGDSALYLCASSLGRSGTSPSKNIQYFGAGTRLSVL.

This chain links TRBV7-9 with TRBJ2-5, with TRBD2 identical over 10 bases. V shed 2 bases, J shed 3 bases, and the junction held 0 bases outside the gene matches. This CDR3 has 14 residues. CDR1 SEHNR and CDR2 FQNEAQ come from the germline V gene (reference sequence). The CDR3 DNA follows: TGTGCCAGCAGCTTAACTAGCGGGGAAGAGACCCAGTACTTC. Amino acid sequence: CASSLTSGEETQYF.

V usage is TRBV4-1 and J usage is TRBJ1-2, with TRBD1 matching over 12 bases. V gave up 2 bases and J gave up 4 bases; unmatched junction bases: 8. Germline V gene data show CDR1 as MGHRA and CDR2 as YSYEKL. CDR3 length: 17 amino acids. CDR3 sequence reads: CASSQYYGTGGAYGYTF. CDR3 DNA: TGCGCCAGCAGCCAATACTACGGGACAGGGGGCGCCTATGGCTACACCTTC.

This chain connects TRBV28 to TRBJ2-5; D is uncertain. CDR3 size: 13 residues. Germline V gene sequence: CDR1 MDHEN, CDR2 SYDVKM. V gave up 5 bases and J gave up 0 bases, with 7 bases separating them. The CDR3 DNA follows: TGTGCCAGCAGTCCCCCGTACCAAGAGACCCAGTACTTC. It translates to CASSPPYQETQYF.